A selection of T cell receptor beta chains follows, all from one sample in a study of Graves' ophthalmopathy and Graves' hyperthyroidism. TCRdb fed the multiplex PCR reads into MiXCR, producing one record per CDR3 protein. The sample has around 1,000,000 distinct CDR3 sequences; about 35% are singletons. The sample taken for sequencing was peripheral blood or thyroid tissue (not recorded which). The source of these receptors is an adult man with Graves' hyperthyroidism. The CDR3 runs from the conserved cysteine through the conserved F or W. Each record gives: V gene, CDR3 length, D gene, clone size, J gene, CDR3 DNA, CDR3 protein. A D gene is named only where the DNA matches it firmly. Size values are once, few and many counts, or a class for expanded clones, and some rows have none.

V: TRBV7-9
length: 14
D: .
size: .
J: TRBJ1-1
DNA: TGTGCCAGCAGCTCCCACCCCGGGACAACTCGTTCTTTCTTT
CDR3: CASSSHPGTTRSFF

V: TRBV7-8
length: 13
D: .
size: .
J: TRBJ1-1
DNA: TGTGCCAGCACGGCGGTGGGGAACACTGAAGCTTTCTTT
CDR3: CASTAVGNTEAFF

V: TRBV5-8
length: 15
D: TRBD1
size: .
J: TRBJ2-5
DNA: TGTGCCAGCAGCTTGGGCGACAGGGATTGGGAGACCCAGTACTTC
CDR3: CASSLGDRDWETQYF

V: TRBV12-3/TRBV12-4
length: 13
D: TRBD2
size: few
J: TRBJ2-7
DNA: TGTGCCACTACGACTAGCGGGAGGCTCGAGCAGTACTTC
CDR3: CATTTSGRLEQYF

V: TRBV24-1
length: 17
D: TRBD2
size: many
J: TRBJ2-2
DNA: TGTGCCACCAGTGCTGAACTAGCGGGTACGAACACCGGGGAGCTGTTTTTT
CDR3: CATSAELAGTNTGELFF

V: TRBV19
length: 10
D: .
size: once
J: TRBJ2-4
DNA: TGTGCCAGTAGTGCCGGGAATTTCTACTTC
CDR3: CASSAGNFYF

V: TRBV12-3/TRBV12-4
length: 15
D: .
size: .
J: TRBJ1-4
DNA: TGTGCCAGCAGTTACGGGCCGCCTAGGGTTGAAAAACTGTTTTTT
CDR3: CASSYGPPRVEKLFF

V: TRBV10-3
length: 14
D: TRBD1
size: many
J: TRBJ2-7
DNA: TGTGCCATCAGTGAGATGGACAGGGGCTACGAGCAGTACTTC
CDR3: CAISEMDRGYEQYF

V: TRBV7-2
length: 15
D: .
size: many
J: TRBJ1-5
DNA: TGTGCCAGCAGCTTTGCGCCAGGGGTTTCCCAGCCCCAGCATTTT
CDR3: CASSFAPGVSQPQHF

V: TRBV7-8
length: 15
D: .
size: .
J: TRBJ1-2
DNA: TGTGCCAGCAGCTTAGAGACAGACGGCTTCTATGGCTACACCTTC
CDR3: CASSLETDGFYGYTF

V: TRBV10-3
length: 15
D: .
size: many
J: TRBJ2-5
DNA: TGTGCCATCGGACTCAGGGAAGGGGGTCAAGAGACCCAGTACTTC
CDR3: CAIGLREGGQETQYF

V: TRBV12-3/TRBV12-4
length: 11
D: .
size: .
J: TRBJ2-7
DNA: TGTGCCAGCCTTAAAGGGTTAGAGCAGTACTTC
CDR3: CASLKGLEQYF

V: TRBV7-6
length: 13
D: TRBD2
size: many
J: TRBJ2-7
DNA: TGTGCCAGCAGCCCCGGGACTACTGACGGGCAGTACTTC
CDR3: CASSPGTTDGQYF

V: TRBV27
length: 18
D: TRBD2
size: .
J: TRBJ2-3
DNA: TGTGCCAGCAGCTTGGGACTAGCGGGAGGTCCTAATAGGGATACGCAGTATTTT
CDR3: CASSLGLAGGPNRDTQYF